One sample yielded the 28 T cell receptor beta chains listed below, sequenced in a study of metastatic and nonmetastatic thyroid tumors. With MiXCR, TCRdb reprocessed the PCR reads. The sample carries approximately 90,000 clones, less than 10% recorded once. Thyroid surgery was performed in patients who had received no treatment beforehand. Sequenced: blood. Source of these receptors: a female donor with papillary thyroid cancer or a benign thyroid nodule (not recorded which). Some clones in this sample may be carry-over from other donors' samples.

This clone was counted many times. In DNA form, the CDR3 reads TGTGCCAGCAGCTTAGGGACAGGGTCTGGAAACACCATATATTTT. Amino acid sequence: CASSLGTGSGNTIYF. The rearrangement uses TRBV7-9 and TRBJ1-3; 8 positions match TRBD1. Per the germline V gene, CDR1 is SEHNR and CDR2 is FQNEAQ (reference sequence). J was trimmed by 1 base and V by 1 base; bases with no gene match: 0. This CDR3 comprises 15 residues.

This clone was counted many times. Distinct nucleotide sequences in the sample also encode this CDR3. The chain has TRBV18 and TRBJ2-5; D unresolved. From germline, CDR1 is KGHSH and CDR2 LQKENI. V was trimmed by 3 bases and J by 1 base, leaving 3 bases between them. The CDR3 runs 12 residues. CDR3 sequence reads: CASSPGQETQYF. For the CDR3, the DNA is TGTGCCAGCTCACCGGGCCAAGAGACCCAGTACTTC.

The table lists this clone with many counts. Other nucleotide sequences from this sample produce the same CDR3. The chain uses TRBV12-3 or TRBV12-4 and TRBJ1-2; D is undetermined. Trimming pared 5 bases from V and 8 bases from J, leaving 18 bases between. This CDR3 has 14 amino acids. CDR3 DNA sequence: TGTGCCAGCAGTCGATCCGGGCCATTGGGGGGCTACACCTTC. This sequence encodes CASSRSGPLGGYTF.

This clone was counted ten times or more. This chain joins TRBV6-1 and TRBJ1-6; D gene ambiguous. CDR1 is MNHNS and CDR2 is SASEGT in the germline V gene. The V gene lost 3 bases and the J gene lost 6 bases, with 9 bases spanning the gap. This CDR3 comprises 14 residues. The CDR3 coding sequence is TGTGCCAGCAGTGACAACAGCCCTAATTCACCCCTCCACTTT. As protein: CASSDNSPNSPLHF.

This clone was seen ten or more times. The V call is TRBV12-3 or TRBV12-4, the J call TRBJ2-7; 7 nucleotides align to TRBD1. The CDR3 consists of 14 residues. The J segment lost 1 base and the V segment lost 6 bases, leaving 6 bases of the junction unmatched. The CDR3 DNA sequence: TGTGCCAGCAGGTGGGGACAGTTTTCCTACGAGCAGTACTTC. Its translation: CASRWGQFSYEQYF.

This clone has ten or more counts. The rearrangement uses TRBV9 and TRBJ2-1; weak D call: TRBD2 (5 bases). Per the germline V gene, CDR1 is SGDLS and CDR2 is YYNGEE. The CDR3 loop spans 13 amino acids. V shed 2 bases and J shed 9 bases, with 12 bases lying between them. The CDR3 sequence: CASSVTGSGEQFF. CDR3 DNA: TGTGCCAGCAGCGTTACGGGATCGGGTGAGCAGTTCTTC.

This clone was counted many times. The chain carries TRBV3-1 and TRBJ2-3, with 8 bases that match TRBD1. In germline, CDR1 is LGHDT, CDR2 YNNKEL (reference sequence). The length of the CDR3 is 17 residues. Losses at the gene ends were 3 bases for V and 0 bases for J; bases not matched to a gene: 8. The CDR3 reads CASSHSDRDRSTDTQYF. CDR3 sequence (DNA): TGTGCCAGCAGCCACAGTGACCGGGACAGGAGCACAGATACGCAGTATTTT.

This clone has ten or more counts. The chain uses TRBV6-4 and TRBJ2-1; 7 bases are shared with TRBD2. The CDR3 loop spans 16 amino acids. Trimming cost V 0 bases and J 7 bases; bases outside gene matches: 9. Germline CDR1 reads MRHNA; CDR2 reads SNTAGT. CDR3 in amino acids: CASSDSVGGGHNEQFF. As DNA, the CDR3 is TGTGCCAGCAGTGACTCAGTTGGCGGGGGTCATAATGAGCAGTTCTTC.

This clone was counted many times. The V and J genes are TRBV6-1 and TRBJ1-5; D remains ambiguous. CDR3 length: 14 amino acids. In germline, CDR1 is MNHNS, CDR2 SASEGT. V lost 5 bases to trimming and J lost 0 bases, with 8 bases between them. The CDR3 region is CASSLTVSNQPQHF. CDR3 nucleotide sequence: TGTGCCAGCAGTCTAACAGTTAGCAATCAGCCCCAGCATTTT.

The table lists this clone with many counts. The chain has TRBV15 and TRBJ1-5; D perhaps matches TRBD1 (5 bases). Germline-derived CDR1 and CDR2 are LNHNV and YYDKDF (reference sequence). Trimming stripped 3 bases from V and 7 bases from J, with 16 bases between. CDR3 size: 15 residues. The CDR3 sequence is CATSRRRGEGQPQHF. CDR3 DNA sequence: TGTGCCACCAGCAGGCGACGGGGGGAAGGGCAGCCCCAGCATTTT.

This clone was detected a few times. A read error may be the cause here, since a much bigger clone is one base away. Different DNA sequences within this sample yield the same CDR3. V gene TRBV5-5 combines with J gene TRBJ1-4; D not certain. Per the germline V gene, CDR1 is SGHKS and CDR2 is YYEKEE (reference sequence). The CDR3 loop spans 15 amino acids. The CDR3, as DNA: TGTGCCAGCAGCTTGGCGGCAGCGGGAATGGAAAAACTTTTTTTT. Amino acid sequence: CASSLAAAGMEKLFF.

This clone was seen at least ten times. This chain connects TRBV6-5 to TRBJ1-1, with 9 positions matching TRBD1. The germline V gene encodes CDR1 MNHEY and CDR2 SVGAGI. The CDR3 totals 13 residues. The V segment lost 3 bases and the J segment 10 bases; nucleotides outside the gene matches: 6. The CDR3 here is CASSYDRGARAFF. The CDR3, as DNA: TGTGCCAGCAGTTATGACAGGGGGGCGAGAGCTTTCTTT.

The chain employs TRBV6-1 and TRBJ1-6; no reliable D call. Germline assignment: CDR1 MNHNS and CDR2 SASEGT. Trimming stripped 6 bases from V and 4 bases from J, with 10 bases between. The CDR3 is 14 amino acids. CDR3 region: CASSPTSYNSPLHF. The CDR3 nucleotides read TGTGCCAGCAGCCCGACCTCATATAATTCACCCCTCCACTTT.

This clone was counted many times. This rearrangement joins TRBV15 to TRBJ1-1; D unclear. V lost 5 bases and J lost 7, with 11 bases in between. CDR3 length equals 12 residues. CDR1 LNHNV and CDR2 YYDKDF come from the germline V gene (reference sequence). CDR3 sequence (DNA): TGTGCCACCAGCCCGGACGGAGATGAAGCTTTCTTT. Translating gives CATSPDGDEAFF.

This clone was seen repeatedly, ten times or more. The V gene is TRBV5-1, the J gene TRBJ2-7; 8 bases fit TRBD1. V lost 4 bases, J lost 3 bases, and 3 bases stayed unmatched. The CDR3 totals 13 residues. Germline values: CDR1 SGHRS, CDR2 YFSETQ. The CDR3, as DNA: TGCGCCAGCAGCCACGGACAGGGCTACGAGCAGTACTTC. It is translated as CASSHGQGYEQYF. Based on the CDR3 plus reference TRBV5-1 and TRBJ2-7, the full variable domain is KAGVTQTPRYLIKTRGQQVTLSCSPISGHRSVSWYQQTPGQGLQFLFEYFSETQRNKGNFPGRFSGRQFSNSRSEMNVSTLELGDSALYLCASSHGQGYEQYFGPGTRLTVT.

This clone occurred many times. Other nucleotide sequences in the sample specify the same CDR3. The chain links TRBV20-1 to TRBJ1-6; D is uncertain. The CDR3 covers 14 residues. The germline V and J ends were trimmed by 1 base and 0 bases, with 4 bases remaining between them. CDR1 is DFQATT and CDR2 is SNEGSKA in the germline V gene (reference sequence). CDR3 protein: CSARGSSYNSPLHF. The CDR3 nucleotides read TGCAGTGCTAGAGGGAGCTCCTATAATTCACCCCTCCACTTT.

With respect to this clone: This could be a read error, since a much larger clone is one nucleotide away. V gene TRBV5-5 combines with J gene TRBJ2-2, with 8 bases matching TRBD1. Losses at the gene ends were 4 bases for V and 5 bases for J; bases not matched to a gene: 7. Germline CDR1 is SGHKS and CDR2 is YYEKEE (reference sequence). This CDR3 spans 15 amino acids. The CDR3 DNA reads TGTGCCAGCAGCCTGGACAGGGCAGGGACCGGGGAGCTGTTTTTT. This gives the protein CASSLDRAGTGELFF.

This clone was observed at least ten times. The DNA for the CDR3 is TGTGCCAGCAGCCGAAGGGGGGGTACTGAAGCTTTCTTT. This sequence encodes CASSRRGGTEAFF. This chain uses TRBV11-2 with TRBJ1-1; D possibly corresponds to TRBD1 (6 bases). The CDR3 sequence is 13 residues long. Per the germline V gene, CDR1 is SGHAT and CDR2 is FQNNGV. Trimming pared 5 bases from V and 5 bases from J, leaving 12 bases between.

Details on this clone: The junction does not match germline at one end; this may be a read error. The chain couples TRBV7-6 to TRBJ1-2; D possibly corresponds to TRBD1 (6 bases). Germline lookup yields CDR1 SGHVS and CDR2 FNYEAQ. CDR3 size: 14 residues. The CDR3, as DNA: TGTTCCAGCAGCGCAGACTTCAGGGGAGGTGGCTACACCTTC. It codes for CSSSADFRGGGYTF.

The sample holds many counts of this clone. V is TRBV6-1 and J is TRBJ2-2, with D unclear. This CDR3 is 13 amino acids long. Trimming removed 8 bases from V and 4 bases from J, with 11 bases in between. CDR1 is MNHNS and CDR2 is SASEGT in the germline V gene. The CDR3 sequence: CASCRGLTGELFF. The CDR3 DNA is TGTGCCAGCTGCCGTGGGCTCACCGGGGAGCTGTTTTTT.

This clone occurred many times. This sequence joins TRBV5-1 and TRBJ1-3, with D unclear. The germline CDR1 and CDR2 sequences are SGHRS and YFSETQ. Trimming shortened V by 0 bases and J by 0 bases, and 4 bases separated the two germline ends. This CDR3 is built from 14 residues. CDR3 DNA sequence: TGCGCCAGCAGCTTGGGCCTCTCTGGAAACACCATATATTTT. This gives the protein CASSLGLSGNTIYF. Variable domain in full (rest from reference TRBV5-1 and TRBJ1-3): KAGVTQTPRYLIKTRGQQVTLSCSPISGHRSVSWYQQTPGQGLQFLFEYFSETQRNKGNFPGRFSGRQFSNSRSEMNVSTLELGDSALYLCASSLGLSGNTIYFGEGSWLTVV.

This clone was seen many times. This rearrangement joins TRBV6-1 to TRBJ1-5; 12 nucleotides line up with TRBD1. The CDR3 consists of 17 residues. The trim removed 5 bases at V and 5 bases at J, leaving 10 bases unmatched. Germline-derived CDR1 and CDR2 are MNHNS and SASEGT. This chain's CDR3 is CASSSTRGQGAYQPQHF. CDR3 DNA: TGTGCCAGCAGTTCCACAAGGGGACAGGGGGCTTATCAGCCCCAGCATTTT.

This clone occurred many times. The chain carries TRBV5-1 and TRBJ2-1, with D unresolved. Germline V gene data show CDR1 as SGHRS and CDR2 as YFSETQ. The ends were cut back, 2 bases at V and 0 bases at J, with 6 bases in the middle. This CDR3 is 14 amino acids long. The CDR3 sequence is CASSLGSSYNEQFF. DNA of the CDR3: TGCGCCAGCAGCTTAGGTAGCTCCTACAATGAGCAGTTCTTC.

The table lists this clone with many counts. This chain uses TRBV28 with TRBJ1-4; weak D call: TRBD1 (5 bases). Germline V CDR1 and CDR2: MDHEN, SYDVKM. The V end was cut by 6 bases, the J end by 0 bases, with 14 bases between. The CDR3 consists of 16 residues. The CDR3 DNA reads TGTGCCAGCAGGGCCCCGGGGGGGACAACTAATGAAAAACTGTTTTTT. Translating it yields CASRAPGGTTNEKLFF. Full variable domain (rest looked up from reference TRBV28 and TRBJ1-4): DVKVTQSSRYLVKRTGEKVFLECVQDMDHENMFWYRQDPGLGLRLIYFSYDVKMKEKGDIPEGYSVSREKKERFSLILESASTNQTSMYLCASRAPGGTTNEKLFFGSGTQLSVL.

Many counts were recorded for this clone. CDR3 in amino acids: CASSISQGAIGELFF. In nucleotides, the CDR3 is TGTGCCAGTAGTATTTCCCAGGGGGCGATCGGGGAGCTGTTTTTT. V and J are TRBV19 and TRBJ2-2, with 8 bases that match TRBD1. The V gene end was trimmed by 3 bases and the J gene end by 7 bases; junction bases not matched to a gene: 7. Germline V lookup: CDR1 LNHDA, CDR2 SQIVND (reference sequence). This CDR3 has 15 residues.

About this clone: The junction does not match germline at one end; this may be a read error. This chain connects TRBV2 to TRBJ2-6; 7 nucleotides match TRBD1. The CDR3 is 18 amino acids. From germline, CDR1 is SNHLY and CDR2 FYNNEI. CDR3 loop: CASRGTAYTLSGAKVLTF. CDR3 coding DNA: TGTGCCAGCAGGGGGACAGCCTATACACTATCTGGGGCCAAAGTCCTGACTTTC.

At least ten counts were recorded for this clone. The chain joins TRBV6-1 to TRBJ2-7; the D gene is possibly TRBD2 (5 bases). V lost 6 bases and J 2 bases, leaving 8 bases between the germline ends. CDR3 size: 12 residues. Germline V gene data show CDR1 as MNHNS and CDR2 as SASEGT. CDR3 bases: TGTGCCAGCAGCCCCGGGGCCTACGAGCAGTACTTC. This codes for CASSPGAYEQYF.

This clone has ten or more counts. This chain links TRBV2 with TRBJ1-2, with D possibly matching TRBD1 (6 bases). Germline V lookup: CDR1 SNHLY, CDR2 FYNNEI. CDR3 length: 13 residues. Between the trimmed V and J ends, which lost 4 bases and 2 bases, there was a span of 8 bases. The CDR3 coding sequence is TGTGCCAGCAGTGTCGGACAGAACTATGGCTACACCTTC. Its protein is CASSVGQNYGYTF.